This TCR beta chain is drawn from a study of OX40 agonist ivuxolimab in advanced cancers. Turning to the study itself: At about 81% male, the cohort had a mean age of 60 years, ranging from about 23 to 80.

The table came from immunoSEQ multiplex PCR; TCRdb's copy has only in-frame clones and leaves some out. The table includes about 35,000 clones, roughly three quarters detected once. The germline V gene has CDR1 LNHDA and CDR2 SQIVND (reference sequence). This CDR3 comprises 15 residues. V lost 6 bases, J lost 3 bases, and 7 bases stayed unmatched. The specimen comprised CD4+ or CD8+ T cells sorted from blood, sampled in a trial of the OX40 agonist ivuxolimab. The receptor's source is an adult with an advanced solid tumor such as melanoma, head and neck, liver or kidney cancer. The chain joins TRBV19 to TRBJ1-5, with 8 bases matching TRBD1. CDR3 coding DNA: TGTGCCAGTAGGCCCCCAGGGGGCGTCAATCAGCCCCAGCATTTT. Its protein product is CASRPPGGVNQPQHF. The variable domain in full, with the rest retrieved from reference TRBV19 and TRBJ1-5, is DGGITQSPKYLFRKEGQNVTLSCEQNLNHDAMYWYRQDPGQGLRLIYYSQIVNDFQKGDIAEGYSVSREKKESFPLTVTSAQKNPTAFYLCASRPPGGVNQPQHFGDGTRLSIL.